Listed here are 30 T cell receptor beta chains from one sample, sequenced in a study of blood T cell repertoires in COVID-19. Some clones are missing from TCRdb's copy, which holds only in-frame ones; the method was immunoSEQ multiplex PCR. This sample has about 260,000 clones, with roughly 90% found just once. Sequencing was carried out using peripheral blood. The receptor source for this set is a man aged 55 to 70 who had recovered from COVID-19.

The chain joins TRBV7-2 to TRBJ1-1, with TRBD1 identical over 10 bases. Germline V gene data show CDR1 as SGHTA and CDR2 as FQGNSA. The J segment lost 7 bases and the V segment lost 5 bases, leaving 13 bases of the junction unmatched. CDR3 length equals 16 residues. CDR3 DNA sequence: TGTGCCAGCAGCCTCCGGACAGGGGGTAAAGGAGGTGAAGCTTTCTTT. Its protein is CASSLRTGGKGGEAFF.

CDR3 in amino acids: CASRRQATSNQPQHF. Here the CDR3 DNA reads TGTGCCAGCAGGAGACAGGCTACAAGCAATCAGCCCCAGCATTTT. The rearrangement links TRBV2 to TRBJ1-5; maybe TRBD1 (6 bases). Germline lookup yields CDR1 SNHLY and CDR2 FYNNEI. CDR3 size: 15 residues. Trimming removed 6 bases from V and 1 base from J, with 13 bases in between.

The CDR3 DNA is TGTGCCAGCAGCCAAGATTTCGGGGGGGTCTCCTACAATGAGCAGTTCTTC. Its translation: CASSQDFGGVSYNEQFF. The rearrangement joins TRBV3-1 (or the pseudogene TRBV3-2) to TRBJ2-1; TRBD2 aligns across 8 bases. CDR1 and CDR2 (germline): LGHDT, YNNKEL (reference sequence). The CDR3 loop spans 17 amino acids. V lost 0 bases and J lost 0; bases outside the gene matches: 4.

The V call is TRBV7-2, the J call TRBJ2-3, with a tentative D call TRBD2 (5 bases). The germline CDR1 and CDR2 sequences are SGHTA and FQGNSA. The CDR3 length is 11 residues. The V gene lost 5 bases and the J gene lost 9 bases, with 9 bases spanning the gap. This chain's CDR3 is CASSPSTTQYF. The CDR3 DNA follows: TGTGCCAGCAGCCCTAGCACGACGCAGTATTTT.

J is TRBJ1-2 and V is TRBV6-5; D is ambiguous. Trimming left V 9 bases short and J 2 bases short, with 7 bases between. The CDR3 is 11 residues long. The germline CDR1 and CDR2 sequences are MNHEY and SVGAGI. The CDR3 spells CASAVNYGYTF. The CDR3 nucleotides read TGTGCCAGTGCAGTAAACTATGGCTACACCTTC.

In its sample, this clone was seen once. This chain links TRBV5-4 with TRBJ2-3, with a possible D match to TRBD2 (7 bases). Germline V gene sequence: CDR1 SGHNT, CDR2 YYREEE (reference sequence). V was pared by 5 bases and J by 4 bases, with 20 bases between. The length of the CDR3 is 16 residues. The CDR3 spells CASSPPWGGAADTQYF. CDR3 DNA: TGTGCCAGCAGTCCTCCTTGGGGGGGGGCCGCAGATACGCAGTATTTT.

The chain employs TRBV30 and TRBJ1-3, with 7 nucleotides matching TRBD1. The CDR3 is 15 residues long. Trimming cost V 0 bases and J 0 bases; bases outside gene matches: 2. Germline V gene lookup returns CDR1 GTSNPN and CDR2 SVGIG (reference sequence). The CDR3: CAWSVDRHSGNTIYF. For the CDR3, the DNA is TGTGCCTGGAGTGTGGACAGGCACTCTGGAAACACCATATATTTT.

The V call is TRBV6-5, the J call TRBJ2-2; TRBD1 is a possible D gene (6 bases). The CDR3 covers 14 residues. Looked up from germline, CDR1 is MNHEY and CDR2 is SVGAGI. Deletions cut 0 bases from V and 7 bases from J, with 9 bases between. The CDR3 sequence: CASSYSGQIGELFF. CDR3 nucleotide sequence: TGTGCCAGCAGTTACTCGGGACAAATCGGGGAGCTGTTTTTT.

A remark on this clone: An end of the junction differs from the germline gene, which may be a read error. The rearrangement uses TRBV6-5 and TRBJ2-1; D remains unclear. Germline V lookup: CDR1 MNHEY, CDR2 SVGAGI. This CDR3 contains 13 residues. CDR3 nucleotides: TGTGCCAGCGGTTATGGCAGGTTTCGTGAGCAGTTCTTC. Protein product: CASGYGRFREQFF.

This chain connects TRBV12-3 or TRBV12-4 to TRBJ1-2; D is possibly TRBD1 (5 bases). Trimming removed 6 bases from V and 4 bases from J, with 12 bases in between. This CDR3 is built from 13 residues. The CDR3 DNA reads TGTGCCAGCAGACGGGACTCAGGCTATGGCTACACCTTC. This encodes CASRRDSGYGYTF.

This clone was seen a single time. The chain carries TRBV12-3 or TRBV12-4 and TRBJ1-1; D remains ambiguous. Trimming stripped 8 bases from V and 3 bases from J, with 7 bases between. The CDR3 has 11 residues. CDR3 DNA sequence: TGTGCCAGCGGCATACACACTGAAGCTTTCTTT. It specifies CASGIHTEAFF.

Note on this clone: At one end, the junction sequence differs from germline, possibly due to a read error. The V and J genes are TRBV6-5 and TRBJ2-7, with 8 bases matching TRBD1. The CDR3 covers 14 residues. The germline V gene has CDR1 MNHEY and CDR2 SVGAGI. The CDR3 DNA reads TGTGCCGGCAGGGGGGACAGGAGCTCCTACGAGCAGTACTTC. It yields the protein CAGRGDRSSYEQYF.

The chain uses TRBV4-2 and TRBJ2-1, with D possibly matching TRBD2 (6 bases). The germline CDR1 and CDR2 sequences are LGHNA and YNFKEQ. This CDR3 is built from 15 residues. Trimming took off 3 bases at V and 4 bases at J, with 13 bases between the two ends. The CDR3 DNA follows: TGTGCCAGCAGCCAGAACCTGGGGGGTTACAATGAGCAGTTCTTC. It encodes CASSQNLGGYNEQFF.

This sequence joins TRBV6-5 and TRBJ1-1; D is uncertain. The CDR3 extends over 13 amino acids. The V end was cut by 7 bases, the J end by 8 bases, with 17 bases between. Per germline, CDR1 MNHEY and CDR2 SVGAGI. In nucleotides, the CDR3 is TGTGCCAGCACCATATCAGCGGCAGCCGAAGCTTTCTTT. Its translation is CASTISAAAEAFF.

The CDR3 protein is CASSRTGRNEQYF. The CDR3 DNA reads TGTGCCAGCAGCAGGACTGGACGGAACGAGCAGTACTTC. V gene TRBV7-9 combines with J gene TRBJ2-7; a weak D match, TRBD2 (5 bases). The germline V and J ends were trimmed by 5 bases and 5 bases, with 13 bases remaining between them. This CDR3 comprises 13 residues. The germline V gene encodes CDR1 SEHNR and CDR2 FQNEAQ (reference sequence).

The CDR3 DNA reads TGTGCCAGCAGCCGCAGACAGGGCGGTGGGGCCAACGTCCTGACTTTC. Translating gives CASSRRQGGGANVLTF. The chain joins TRBV6-2 or TRBV6-3 to TRBJ2-6, with TRBD1 identical over 7 bases. Germline CDR1 is MNHEY and CDR2 is SVGEGT. The CDR3 is 16 residues long. The ends lost 6 bases at V and 3 bases at J; junction bases unmatched: 8.

The J gene is TRBJ1-2, the V gene TRBV7-8, with TRBD1 matching over 8 bases. Germline assignment: CDR1 SGHVS and CDR2 FQNEAQ. This CDR3 contains 15 residues. Trimming cost V 4 bases and J 4 bases; bases outside gene matches: 8. In DNA, the CDR3 is TGTGCCAGCAGCTCGACCAGGGGGCTTGGCTATGGCTACACCTTC. Its protein is CASSSTRGLGYGYTF.

For the CDR3, the DNA is TGCAGCGTGGAGACCGGACAGGGGGCCGCCAAAAACATTCAGTACTTC. It specifies CSVETGQGAAKNIQYF. This chain uses TRBV29-1 with TRBJ2-4; 11 nucleotides line up with TRBD1. The CDR3 is 16 amino acids. Unmatched junction bases numbered 8, after V lost 6 bases and J lost 1 base. Per the germline V gene, CDR1 is SQVTM and CDR2 is ANQGSEA. The full variable domain, rest sourced from reference TRBV29-1 and TRBJ2-4, is SAVISQKPSRDICQRGTSLTIQCQVDSQVTMMFWYRQQPGQSLTLIATANQGSEATYESGFVIDKFPISRPNLTFSTLTVSNMSPEDSSIYLCSVETGQGAAKNIQYFGAGTRLSVL.

The chain carries TRBV19 and TRBJ1-6, with D possibly TRBD1 on 5 matching bases. Trimming took 6 bases from V and 11 from J, leaving 14 bases between them. CDR1 and CDR2 (germline): LNHDA, SQIVND (reference sequence). The CDR3 has 13 residues. The CDR3 reads CASSGAREAPLHF. The CDR3 bases are TGTGCCAGTAGCGGGGCGAGGGAGGCACCCCTCCACTTT.

The chain uses TRBV19 and TRBJ1-6; TRBD1 aligns across 11 bases. The germline gives CDR1 LNHDA, CDR2 SQIVND (reference sequence). This CDR3 comprises 17 residues. V shed 6 bases and J 7 bases; nucleotides not matched to a gene: 11. Written as DNA, the CDR3 is TGTGCCAGTAGCAAGCTAGTCTGGGACAGGGGGAATTCACCCCTCCACTTT. The encoded protein is CASSKLVWDRGNSPLHF.

J is TRBJ1-2 and V is TRBV5-1; TRBD1 aligns across 7 bases. The CDR3 is made up of 16 amino acids. The J segment lost 6 bases and the V segment lost 8 bases, leaving 19 bases of the junction unmatched. CDR1 is SGHRS, CDR2 YFSETQ, per germline. CDR3 protein: CASTLMGQGDRNGYTF. CDR3 in DNA: TGCGCCAGTACTCTGATGGGGCAGGGGGATCGAAATGGCTACACCTTC.

The V gene is TRBV14, the J gene TRBJ1-2; maybe TRBD1 (5 bases). V was shortened by 3 bases and J by 4 bases, with 12 bases between the two germline ends. From germline, CDR1 is SGHDN and CDR2 FVKESK. The CDR3 runs to 14 residues. CDR3 sequence reads: CASSQQGLGYGYTF. CDR3 bases: TGTGCCAGCAGCCAGCAGGGTTTAGGCTATGGCTACACCTTC.

The genes are TRBV28 and TRBJ2-1; TRBD2 aligns across 12 bases. V was clipped by 4 bases and J by 7 bases; unmatched bases: 2. The CDR3 totals 14 residues. Per germline, CDR1 MDHEN and CDR2 SYDVKM. CDR3 in DNA: TGTGCCAGCAGTTCTAGCGGGGGGGCAAATGAGCAGTTCTTC. This translates into CASSSSGGANEQFF.

This chain uses TRBV9 with TRBJ2-3; 11 nucleotides agree with TRBD2. Germline V gene sequence: CDR1 SGDLS, CDR2 YYNGEE. The V segment lost 1 base and the J segment 2 bases; nucleotides outside the gene matches: 3. The CDR3 runs to 16 residues. The CDR3 DNA is TGTGCCAGCAGCGTAATAGCGGGGGGGAACACAGATACGCAGTATTTT. As protein: CASSVIAGGNTDTQYF.

V usage is TRBV27 and J usage is TRBJ1-4, with 7 bases fitting TRBD1. Germline loops: CDR1 MNHEY, CDR2 SMNVEV (reference sequence). Trimming cost V 6 bases and J 2 bases; bases outside gene matches: 9. CDR3 length equals 16 residues. CDR3 region: CASRMTGPGTNEKLFF. The CDR3 DNA reads TGTGCCAGCAGGATGACAGGGCCTGGGACTAATGAAAAACTGTTTTTT.

CDR3 residues: CASSEWEVGNSPLHF. CDR3 sequence (DNA): TGTGCCAGCAGTGAATGGGAGGTCGGAAATTCACCCCTCCACTTT. This chain uses TRBV2 with TRBJ1-6, with D uncertain. The CDR3 contains 15 residues. V was cut by 2 bases and J by 7 bases, with 12 bases left in between. Looked up from germline, CDR1 is SNHLY and CDR2 is FYNNEI.

The chain has TRBV6-1 and TRBJ2-7, with 9 bases aligning to TRBD1. There are 18 residues in the CDR3. V gave up 3 bases and J gave up 0 bases; unmatched junction bases: 12. Germline V lookup: CDR1 MNHNS, CDR2 SASEGT. The DNA of the CDR3 is TGTGCCAGCAGTGATACGGGGACAGGGATCCTCAGCTCCTACGAGCAGTACTTC. Protein sequence: CASSDTGTGILSSYEQYF.

This chain joins TRBV3-1 (or the pseudogene TRBV3-2) and TRBJ1-1, with D hard to call. In germline, CDR1 is LGHDT, CDR2 YNNKEL (reference sequence). The CDR3 loop spans 14 amino acids. Trimming took off 1 base at V and 5 bases at J, with 11 bases between the two ends. Written as DNA, the CDR3 is TGTGCCAGCAGCCAAGGCAGGCAAGGTACTGAAGCTTTCTTT. It is translated as CASSQGRQGTEAFF.

J is TRBJ2-1 and V is TRBV29-1, with 12 bases lining up with TRBD1. There are 14 residues in the CDR3. V shed 3 bases, J shed 9 bases, and the junction held 6 bases outside the gene matches. CDR1 and CDR2 from the germline V gene are SQVTM and ANQGSEA. The CDR3 region has the DNA TGCAGCGTTGAGAGGGACAGGGGGCGCGGTGAGCAGTTCTTC. Translation: CSVERDRGRGEQFF.

This chain links TRBV4-2 with TRBJ2-1; TRBD2 matches at 11 bases. The ends lost 1 base at V and 5 bases at J; junction bases unmatched: 4. There are 16 residues in the CDR3. Germline CDR1 and CDR2: LGHNA and YNFKEQ. CDR3 residues: CASSQGGLAGNNEQFF. As DNA, the CDR3 is TGTGCCAGCAGCCAAGGCGGACTAGCGGGCAACAATGAGCAGTTCTTC.